Shown below are 17 T cell receptor beta chains from a single sample sequenced in a study of blood T cell repertoires in COVID-19. This table comes from immunoSEQ multiplex PCR, and its TCRdb copy is limited to in-frame clones, with some not included. The profile covers 88,000 or so clones, with around 75% appearing a single time and about 24% taken by the ten largest. The sample was peripheral blood. The receptors come from a human donor in a cohort sampled during active COVID-19.

This sequence joins TRBV12-3 or TRBV12-4 and TRBJ1-2; unclear D gene. Trimming pared 6 bases from V and 6 bases from J, leaving 11 bases between. This CDR3 contains 12 residues. The CDR3: CASSLGGDGYTF. The DNA for the CDR3 is TGTGCCAGCAGCCTGGGAGGAGATGGCTACACCTTC.

The V and J genes are TRBV29-1 and TRBJ2-7, with D maybe TRBD1 (6 bases). V lost 4 bases to trimming and J lost 0 bases, with 7 bases between them. The germline gives CDR1 SQVTM, CDR2 ANQGSEA. The CDR3 totals 12 residues. The CDR3 bases are TGCAGCGTTGTGGGGGCCTCCTACGAGCAGTACTTC. It yields the protein CSVVGASYEQYF.

J is TRBJ2-7 and V is TRBV18, with 9 nucleotides matching TRBD2. CDR3 size: 15 residues. The J segment lost 1 base and the V segment lost 3 bases, leaving 4 bases of the junction unmatched. Germline CDR1 is KGHSH and CDR2 is LQKENI. This chain's CDR3 is CASSPTAGGSYEQYF. The CDR3 DNA sequence: TGTGCCAGCTCACCCACAGCGGGAGGATCCTACGAGCAGTACTTC.

In this sample, this clone turned up a few times. The chain couples TRBV14 to TRBJ2-3; the D gene is possibly TRBD2 (6 bases). The CDR3 is 15 amino acids. V gave up 3 bases and J gave up 2 bases, with 12 bases separating them. Germline values: CDR1 SGHDN, CDR2 FVKESK. The DNA of the CDR3 is TGTGCCAGCAGCCAGAGTAGCGGCACCACAGATACGCAGTATTTT. Amino acid sequence: CASSQSSGTTDTQYF.

The rearrangement joins TRBV5-4 to TRBJ2-2, with D possibly TRBD2 on 5 matching bases. Germline loops: CDR1 SGHNT, CDR2 YYREEE (reference sequence). CDR3 length: 15 residues. The V and J ends lost 3 bases and 3 bases respectively, with 12 bases between them. The CDR3 protein is CASSSGKGYTGELFF. DNA of the CDR3: TGTGCCAGCAGCTCGGGGAAGGGCTACACCGGGGAGCTGTTTTTT.

The table lists this clone with a few counts. J is TRBJ1-3 and V is TRBV4-2; D call uncertain. Trimming shortened V by 0 bases and J by 10 bases, and 19 bases separated the two germline ends. In germline, CDR1 is LGHNA, CDR2 YNFKEQ. The CDR3 length is 16 residues. CDR3 DNA sequence: TGTGCCAGCAGCCAAGAGATCGGAGGGCAGGACGTAACCATATATTTT. It yields the protein CASSQEIGGQDVTIYF.

This sequence joins TRBV3-1 (or the pseudogene TRBV3-2) and TRBJ2-1; 7 bases are shared with TRBD1. CDR1 LGHDT and CDR2 YNNKEL come from the germline V gene (reference sequence). V lost 3 bases, J lost 4 bases, and 6 bases stayed unmatched. This CDR3 spans 15 amino acids. The CDR3, as DNA: TGTGCCAGCAGCCACGGACAGGAACCTTACAATGAGCAGTTCTTC. Its protein product is CASSHGQEPYNEQFF.

The rearrangement uses TRBV6-5 and TRBJ1-1, with D possibly being TRBD1 (5 bases). V lost 6 bases and J 4 bases, leaving 15 bases between the germline ends. CDR3 length equals 14 residues. Germline loops: CDR1 MNHEY, CDR2 SVGAGI. CDR3 protein: CASRQDRGGTEAFF. CDR3 coding DNA: TGTGCCAGCAGGCAAGACCGGGGGGGCACTGAAGCTTTCTTT.

This clone showed up just a few times. The rearrangement joins TRBV4-2 to TRBJ2-7; 8 nucleotides line up with TRBD2. The CDR3 runs to 14 residues. The germline V gene has CDR1 LGHNA and CDR2 YNFKEQ. J gave up 7 bases and V 1 base, and 6 bases lay outside the gene matches. The CDR3 loop reads CASSQGGLAREQYF. The CDR3 DNA sequence: TGTGCCAGCAGCCAAGGCGGACTAGCTCGGGAGCAGTACTTC.

This sequence joins TRBV25-1 and TRBJ2-3, with unresolved D. Germline-derived CDR1 and CDR2 are MGHDK and SYGVNS. This CDR3 has 18 residues. The V and J ends lost 7 bases and 4 bases respectively, with 27 bases between them. CDR3 DNA sequence: TGTGCCAGCACCCCCCTCGATCTGGAGTTGGTGGGTCCAGATACGCAGTATTTT. Amino acid sequence: CASTPLDLELVGPDTQYF.

The chain employs TRBV5-4 and TRBJ2-7; 14 bases map to TRBD2. Germline loops: CDR1 SGHNT, CDR2 YYREEE (reference sequence). Trimming at V came to 4 bases and at J to 5 bases, leaving 14 bases not matched to a gene. This CDR3 region has 18 residues. The chain's CDR3 is CASSRAAGTSGSLNEQYF. As DNA, the CDR3 is TGTGCCAGCAGCCGCGCGGCCGGGACTAGCGGGAGTCTGAACGAGCAGTACTTC.

This rearrangement joins TRBV10-3 to TRBJ1-2; a possible D gene is TRBD1 (6 bases). CDR1 and CDR2 (germline): ENHRY, SYGVKD. This CDR3 is built from 16 residues. The V end was cut by 4 bases, the J end by 0 bases, with 15 bases between. The CDR3 loop reads CAISVVRGESNYGYTF. Written as DNA, the CDR3 is TGTGCCATCAGTGTTGTCAGGGGCGAATCTAACTATGGCTACACCTTC.

This clone has just one count. V usage is TRBV27 and J usage is TRBJ2-7; D might be TRBD1 (6 bases). This CDR3 comprises 15 residues. Germline values: CDR1 MNHEY, CDR2 SMNVEV (reference sequence). Deletions cut 2 bases from V and 5 bases from J, with 16 bases between. The CDR3 sequence is CASSLPGQGIHEQYF. CDR3 in DNA: TGTGCCAGCAGTTTACCCGGCCAGGGGATACACGAGCAGTACTTC.

This chain connects TRBV7-9 to TRBJ1-4; perhaps TRBD1 as D (5 bases). This CDR3 is built from 13 residues. The V gene's germline CDR1 is SEHNR and CDR2 FQNEAQ (reference sequence). With 4 bases removed from V and 5 bases from J, the gap between germline ends came to 8 bases. The CDR3 sequence: CASSSRENEKLFF. In DNA, the CDR3 is TGTGCCAGCAGCTCCAGGGAAAATGAAAAACTGTTTTTT.

The V call is TRBV6-4, the J call TRBJ2-5; TRBD1 agrees at 7 bases. The CDR3 has 13 residues. V dropped 5 bases and J dropped 2; count of bases not matched to a gene: 2. Germline CDR1 and CDR2: MRHNA and SNTAGT. CDR3 DNA: TGTGCCAGCAGTCCAGGGGGACAAGAGACCCAGTACTTC. Its protein product is CASSPGGQETQYF.

The chain couples TRBV11-2 to TRBJ2-3, with a tentative D call TRBD1 (6 bases). The CDR3 consists of 13 residues. Germline V gene lookup returns CDR1 SGHAT and CDR2 FQNNGV. Deletions cut 1 base from V and 7 bases from J, with 9 bases between. CDR3 sequence (DNA): TGTGCCAGCAGCTTAGTAGGGACAAATACGCAGTATTTT. Amino acids: CASSLVGTNTQYF.

This chain connects TRBV15 to TRBJ1-2; D remains ambiguous. Germline V gene lookup returns CDR1 LNHNV and CDR2 YYDKDF (reference sequence). V lost 1 base to trimming and J lost 4 bases, with 16 bases between them. The CDR3 extends over 16 amino acids. CDR3 in amino acids: CATSRGPIQKIYGYTF. The CDR3 nucleotides are TGTGCCACCAGCAGAGGTCCAATCCAGAAGATCTATGGCTACACCTTC.